This T cell receptor beta chain was observed in a study of shared clonotypes between healthy human individuals. Produced via immunoSEQ multiplex PCR; TCRdb's table is partial and in-frame only. The sample contains 400,000 to 500,000 clones, about 82% of which appear only once. Germline V lookup: CDR1 LGHNA, CDR2 YNFKEQ. The CDR3 has 15 residues. V shed 1 base, J shed 5 bases, and the junction held 8 bases outside the gene matches. The chain carries TRBV4-2 and TRBJ2-7, with TRBD1 matching 7 bases. Sequenced material: PBMCs. The sequence was collected from a woman between 35 and 50 years old in good health. Some clones in this sample may be carry-over from other donors' samples. Here the CDR3 reads CASSQGEQGNHEQYF. The CDR3 DNA reads as TGTGCCAGCAGCCAAGGTGAACAGGGGAACCACGAGCAGTACTTC.